Listed below are T cell receptor beta chains from one sample, sequenced in a study of blood T cell repertoires in COVID-19. Produced via immunoSEQ multiplex PCR; TCRdb's table is partial and in-frame only. The sample has around 150,000 clones, about 90% seen once; the top ten hold about 2.8%. Sequences were obtained from peripheral blood. All receptors come from a man aged 60 to 69 with acute or convalescent COVID-19. Each CDR3 is given with its conserved first and last residue. A D gene is named only where the DNA matches it firmly. Clone size is not always given. Where it is, it says once, few, many or a class for expanded clones.

size	V	D	J	CDR3	DNA
-	TRBV3-1/TRBV3-2	TRBD1	TRBJ2-7	CASSRSDRGSYEQYF	TGTGCCAGCAGCCGATCCGACAGGGGGAGCTACGAGCAGTACTTC
once	TRBV9	TRBD1	TRBJ2-7	CASSVRTGSDEQYF	TGTGCCAGCAGCGTCCGGACAGGGAGCGACGAGCAGTACTTC
-	TRBV4-1	-	TRBJ1-2	CASSQDPDFPASYTF	TGCGCCAGCAGCCAAGATCCGGACTTTCCAGCGAGCTACACCTTC
once	TRBV11-2	-	TRBJ1-6	CASSFVRGGNSPLHF	TGTGCCAGCAGCTTCGTTAGAGGCGGAAATTCACCCCTCCACTTT
-	TRBV9	TRBD1	TRBJ1-6	CASSVDRASPLHF	TGTGCCAGCAGCGTGGACAGGGCTTCACCCCTCCACTTT
-	TRBV7-8	-	TRBJ1-1	CASSLEIRVNTEAFF	TGTGCCAGCAGCTTAGAAATCCGGGTCAACACTGAAGCTTTCTTT
few	TRBV30	-	TRBJ1-5	CAWNQGGNQPQHF	TGTGCCTGGAACCAGGGCGGCAATCAGCCCCAGCATTTT
-	TRBV3-1/TRBV3-2	-	TRBJ1-1	CASSQKGTEAFF	TGTGCCAGCAGCCAAAAGGGGACTGAAGCTTTCTTT
-	TRBV10-1	TRBD1	TRBJ1-5	CASRIRDREISSQPQHF	TGCGCCAGCAGAATCCGGGACAGGGAAATTTCGAGTCAGCCCCAGCATTTT
-	TRBV30	-	TRBJ1-3	CAWSTGYGNTIYF	TGTGCCTGGAGCACCGGGTATGGAAACACCATATATTTT
-	TRBV6-2/TRBV6-3	TRBD1	TRBJ2-7	CASSYSADRGPEQYF	TGTGCCAGCAGTTACTCTGCGGACAGGGGGCCCGAGCAGTACTTC
-	TRBV24-1	-	TRBJ2-5	CATSGGSQGTQYF	TGTGCCACCAGTGGGGGGTCACAGGGGACCCAGTACTTC
-	TRBV27	-	TRBJ1-1	CASSFGRGWLGENTEAFF	TGTGCCAGCAGTTTCGGGCGGGGTTGGCTGGGGGAGAACACTGAAGCTTTCTTT
-	TRBV19	-	TRBJ2-2	CASSLGDGKNTGELFF	TGTGCCAGTAGTTTAGGAGACGGGAAGAACACCGGGGAGCTGTTTTTT
-	TRBV7-2	TRBD1	TRBJ1-6	CASSPRQGGSSPLHF	TGTGCCAGCAGCCCCAGACAGGGTGGATCTTCACCCCTCCACTTT
-	TRBV4-3	-	TRBJ2-5	CASSLGLGGQETQYF	TGCGCCAGCAGTTTGGGTCTGGGGGGCCAAGAGACCCAGTACTTC
-	TRBV5-6	-	TRBJ2-4	CASSLERQAKNIQYF	TGTGCCAGCAGCTTGGAGAGGCAGGCCAAAAACATTCAGTACTTC
few	TRBV6-6	-	TRBJ2-7	CASSPSGLEQYF	TGTGCCAGCAGCCCGTCTGGCTTGGAGCAGTACTTC
-	TRBV2	-	TRBJ2-7	CASSALDSHEQYF	TGTGCCAGCAGCGCACTGGACAGCCACGAGCAGTACTTC
few	TRBV5-4	TRBD1	TRBJ1-4	CASSNRQGGLSGEKLFF	TGTGCCAGCAGCAACCGACAGGGGGGTCTTTCAGGTGAAAAACTGTTTTTT
once	TRBV24-1	-	TRBJ1-2	CATGTSLETVIYTF	TGTGCCACCGGAACATCATTAGAGACAGTAATCTACACCTTC
few	TRBV2	TRBD1	TRBJ1-1	CASRGQRNTEAFF	TGTGCCAGCAGGGGACAGAGAAACACTGAAGCTTTCTTT
-	TRBV4-2	TRBD1	TRBJ1-4	CASSQGSDGQGREKLFF	TGTGCCAGCAGCCAAGGAAGCGATGGACAGGGCCGTGAAAAACTGTTTTTT
-	TRBV2	TRBD1	TRBJ2-7	CASCGEGQGSEQYF	TGTGCCAGCTGTGGGGAGGGACAGGGGTCCGAGCAGTACTTC
-	TRBV3-1/TRBV3-2	-	TRBJ1-6	CASSQGGVPYNSPLHF	TGTGCCAGCAGCCAAGGGGGGGTCCCCTATAATTCACCCCTCCACTTT
-	TRBV18	TRBD1	TRBJ1-1	CASSWDRATEAFF	TGTGCCAGCTCCTGGGACAGGGCCACTGAAGCTTTCTTT
-	TRBV4-2	TRBD1	TRBJ1-1	CASSLGPGQGALEAFF	TGTGCCAGCAGCCTAGGTCCGGGACAGGGAGCCCTAGAAGCTTTCTTT
-	TRBV5-6	TRBD1	TRBJ1-2	CASSFPGQNYGYTF	TGTGCCAGCAGCTTTCCGGGACAGAACTATGGCTACACCTTC
-	TRBV19	TRBD1	TRBJ1-4	CASARDRNEKLFF	TGTGCCAGTGCCCGGGACAGGAATGAAAAACTGTTTTTT
once	TRBV18	TRBD1	TRBJ2-7	CASSPNLGQGGYEQYF	TGTGCCAGCTCACCAAACCTCGGACAGGGTGGATACGAGCAGTACTTC
-	TRBV5-6	TRBD2	TRBJ2-2	CASSWTSGAYTGELFF	TGTGCCAGCAGCTGGACTAGCGGGGCTTACACCGGGGAGCTGTTTTTT